This T cell receptor (beta chain) was recovered during a study of T cells expressing NK-cell markers. Study-level information: With respect to HCMV, seven of the eight sequenced donors were seropositive, and one was seronegative.

With respect to this clonotype: Its antigen is as yet unknown.

Findings and caveats of the study: HCMV specificity was not established for the expanded NKG2C+ T cell clones. These clonotypes additionally ranked first within the CD3+CD56-NKG2C+ fraction of four donors.

The authors generated TCR beta cDNA through 5'RACE template switching with UMIs. TCRdb re-analyzed the 5' RACE reads; it lists each CDR3 protein once, without DNA. There are roughly 450,000 distinct CDR3 sequences in the sample, with approximately 1.5% held by the top ten. The germline gives CDR1 SGHRS, CDR2 YFSETQ. The CDR3 contains 15 residues. This chain connects TRBV5-1 to TRBJ2-5; TCRdb indicates TRBD2, and absent DNA this call remains unverified. Sequenced: blood T cells: a sorted CD56 or NKG2C T cell subset, CD4+ or CD8+ T cells, or bulk PBMC T cells (not recorded which). This TCR was recovered from a woman in her fifties or sixties in good health. The CDR3 spells CASSLSSGSRETQYF.